The clone carrying this TCR beta chain was counted once. The CDR3 spans 17 residues. Germline CDR1 reads LNHNV; CDR2 reads YYDKDF (reference sequence). V lost 0 bases to trimming and J lost 9 bases, with 21 bases between them. The entry originates in a study of blood T cell repertoires in COVID-19. The assay was immunoSEQ multiplex PCR, and TCRdb's table has in-frame clones only and misses some. The table records about 210,000 clones, roughly nine tenths of them present only once. This receptor was taken from a man between 40 and 49 years old with acute or convalescent COVID-19. Sequenced: peripheral blood. The chain is built from TRBV15 and TRBJ1-3; no firm D call. In nucleotides, the CDR3 is TGTGCCACCAGCAGAGATCCCCCACCCCTGAAGGGAGGCACCATATATTTT. Protein: CATSRDPPPLKGGTIYF.